What follows are 14 T cell receptor beta chains derived from one specimen sequenced in a study of identifying expanded T cells in peripheral blood. The assay was immunoSEQ multiplex PCR, and TCRdb's table has in-frame clones only and misses some. In the table there are about 100,000 clones, about 90% of which are singletons. The sample consisted of blood. Receptor source: a person aged 18-69 years in good health.

The V gene is TRBV19, the J gene TRBJ2-1; 13 bases align to TRBD2. Germline assignment: CDR1 LNHDA and CDR2 SQIVND (reference sequence). V shed 5 bases and J 9 bases; nucleotides not matched to a gene: 7. The CDR3 has 15 amino acids. In nucleotides, the CDR3 is TGTGCCAGTAGTCCCGGACTAGCGGGAGTTCTTGAGCAGTTCTTC. Translated: CASSPGLAGVLEQFF.

The gene calls are TRBV7-3 and TRBJ2-3; D is unclear. This CDR3 region has 14 residues. The germline V gene encodes CDR1 SGHTA and CDR2 FQGTGA. Trimming removed 1 base at V and 4 bases at J, with 9 bases between. CDR3 protein: CASSLSSSPDTQYF. The CDR3 bases are TGTGCCAGCAGCTTAAGCAGTTCCCCAGATACGCAGTATTTT.

This chain links TRBV11-2 with TRBJ2-7; tentative D call: TRBD2 (6 bases). The ends were cut back, 11 bases at V and 4 bases at J, with 12 bases in the middle. The CDR3 has 11 residues. The germline V gene encodes CDR1 SGHAT and CDR2 FQNNGV. The CDR3 DNA reads TGTGCCGGAGGGAGCAGTTACGAGCAGTACTTC. Protein sequence: CAGGSSYEQYF.

The count of this clone is one. The rearrangement uses TRBV19 and TRBJ1-5, with TRBD1 matching 9 bases. V gave up 5 bases and J gave up 7 bases; unmatched junction bases: 9. This CDR3 region has 15 residues. CDR1 and CDR2 (germline): LNHDA, SQIVND (reference sequence). In nucleotides, the CDR3 is TGTGCCAGTAGTGCCTACAGGGGGCTGGGCCAGCCCCAGCATTTT. Amino acid sequence: CASSAYRGLGQPQHF.

CDR3 sequence: CASSSTGGESYGYTF. The CDR3 bases are TGTGCCAGCAGCTCGACAGGGGGGGAGAGCTATGGCTACACCTTC. The rearrangement links TRBV5-6 to TRBJ1-2; 9 bases agree with TRBD1. The J segment lost 4 bases and the V segment lost 3 bases, leaving 7 bases of the junction unmatched. This CDR3 comprises 15 residues. Germline loops: CDR1 SGHDT, CDR2 YYEEEE.

This clone was picked up a small number of times. The chain combines TRBV7-9 with TRBJ2-2; unclear D gene. V was shortened by 1 base and J by 1 base, with 7 bases between the two germline ends. CDR3 length: 15 residues. Germline V lookup: CDR1 SEHNR, CDR2 FQNEAQ (reference sequence). The CDR3 DNA sequence: TGTGCCAGCAGCTTAGGAGCGCTGAACACCGGGGAGCTGTTTTTT. It specifies CASSLGALNTGELFF.

The rearrangement joins TRBV5-6 to TRBJ1-2; no definite D call. From germline, CDR1 is SGHDT and CDR2 YYEEEE. V lost 2 bases to trimming and J lost 4 bases, with 18 bases between them. This CDR3 is 16 amino acids long. The CDR3, as DNA: TGTGCCAGCAGCTTCGGGTCCGGTACAGATTTCTATGGCTACACCTTC. Protein: CASSFGSGTDFYGYTF.

This clone was seen only a few times. The genes are TRBV6-1 and TRBJ2-1; 7 bases match TRBD1. Trimming cost V 6 bases and J 6 bases; bases outside gene matches: 11. The V gene's germline CDR1 is MNHNS and CDR2 SASEGT. The CDR3 runs to 15 residues. The DNA for the CDR3 is TGTGCCAGCAGCGCCGGGGACAGCGAGATCAATGAGCAGTTCTTC. Encoded protein: CASSAGDSEINEQFF.

V gene TRBV28 combines with J gene TRBJ1-3, with D possibly being TRBD1 (5 bases). Germline V gene data show CDR1 as MDHEN and CDR2 as SYDVKM. This CDR3 region has 16 residues. The V gene lost 6 bases and the J gene lost 0 bases, with 15 bases spanning the gap. The CDR3 DNA sequence: TGTGCCAGCAGCCTCTTCGGGACTACCTCTGGAAACACCATATATTTT. Translated, it gives CASSLFGTTSGNTIYF. The complete variable domain, with remaining parts taken from reference TRBV28 and TRBJ1-3, reads DVKVTQSSRYLVKRTGEKVFLECVQDMDHENMFWYRQDPGLGLRLIYFSYDVKMKEKGDIPEGYSVSREKKERFSLILESASTNQTSMYLCASSLFGTTSGNTIYFGEGSWLTVV.

This rearrangement joins TRBV12-2 to TRBJ2-7; TRBD2, the table's D call, lacks a check against the DNA. TRBV12-2 is a recognized pseudogene. The length of the CDR3 is 15 residues. The CDR3 DNA is TGTGCAAGTCGCTTTGTACGGGGGACTAGATTCGAGCAGTACTTC. Translated, it gives CASRFVRGTRFEQYF.

This clone was recorded once. This sequence joins TRBV28 and TRBJ2-3; perhaps TRBD2 as D (5 bases). Germline V lookup: CDR1 MDHEN, CDR2 SYDVKM. Deletions cut 5 bases from V and 2 bases from J, with 23 bases between. This CDR3 region has 18 residues. CDR3 nucleotide sequence: TGTGCCAGCAGTCCCCGTTGGTTAGGGCGGGCGGACACAGATACGCAGTATTTT. Translation gives CASSPRWLGRADTDTQYF.

In DNA form, the CDR3 reads TGTGCCAGCAGCCAAGACGTCCACAATGAGCAGTTCTTC. Translation gives CASSQDVHNEQFF. The chain couples TRBV4-2 to TRBJ2-1; D not certain. V shed 0 bases and J shed 5 bases, with 5 bases lying between them. Looked up from germline, CDR1 is LGHNA and CDR2 is YNFKEQ. The CDR3 runs to 13 residues.

The chain has TRBV4-2 and TRBJ2-5; D not resolved. This CDR3 contains 13 residues. Germline lookup yields CDR1 LGHNA and CDR2 YNFKEQ. The V end lost 3 bases, the J end lost 5 bases, and 10 bases lay between the germline ends. CDR3 loop: CASSHPGRETQYF. CDR3 DNA: TGTGCCAGCAGCCATCCCGGACGGGAGACCCAGTACTTC.

J is TRBJ1-1 and V is TRBV7-9, with D perhaps TRBD1 (5 bases). V was shortened by 6 bases and J by 0 bases, with 20 bases between the two germline ends. The CDR3 runs 17 residues. Germline lookup yields CDR1 SEHNR and CDR2 FQNEAQ (reference sequence). CDR3 coding DNA: TGTGCCAGCAGACTTCGGGCCTCCGGGGGGATGAACACTGAAGCTTTCTTT. This codes for CASRLRASGGMNTEAFF.